This T cell receptor beta chain was recorded in a study of shared clonotypes between healthy human individuals. Overall study findings and caveats: The genetic and exposure-history diversity represented was limited by few donors.

Looked up from germline, CDR1 is LNHDA and CDR2 is SQIVND (reference sequence). The length of the CDR3 is 13 residues. The trim removed 7 bases at V and 4 bases at J, leaving 5 bases unmatched. Execution of the assay was at deep level. The authors sequenced unsorted PBMC DNA on ten immunoSEQ deep assay plates. Authors' data handling: As immunoSEQ supplied junction-only sequences (without quality scores), filtering differed. TCRdb's copy holds only in-frame clones and misses some; the assay was immunoSEQ multiplex PCR. D and trimming come from the DNA, and the V and J calls and clone size come from that table. The table includes over 400,000 clones, over 70% detected once. This clone was recorded a few times. Its antigen remains unknown.

Sequencing input: PBMCs. The origin of this receptor is a middle-aged woman in good health. Some clones in this sample may be carry-over from other donors' samples. J is TRBJ1-1 and V is TRBV19, with 8 positions matching TRBD1. CDR3 coding DNA: TGTGCCAGTACCGTGACAGGGGTCACTGAAGCTTTCTTT. Encoded protein: CASTVTGVTEAFF.